Below, 28 T cell receptor beta chains from the same sample are listed, as sequenced in a study of blood T cell repertoires in COVID-19 (dated by TCRdb to about 2020). The library was produced with the immunoSEQ multiplex PCR assay. Not all clones reach the TCRdb copy of this immuneACCESS table, which keeps in-frame sequences only. Checked studies attribute under half of the gap to unresolved V genes and leave the rest unexplained. This sample has around 370,000 clones in its table, and around 89% of those were observed once. The ten top clones hold 6.5% to 7% of the sample. The sample comprised peripheral blood. The receptors originated from a man in his late teens or twenties with active or convalescent COVID-19.

This sequence joins TRBV6-5 and TRBJ1-2, with TRBD1 matching 7 bases. V dropped 7 bases and J dropped 6; count of bases not matched to a gene: 8. Germline CDR1 reads MNHEY; CDR2 reads SVGAGI. This CDR3 has 13 residues. The CDR3 loop reads CASKIRQGNGYTF. CDR3 nucleotide sequence: TGTGCCAGCAAAATCCGACAGGGAAATGGCTACACCTTC.

CDR3 sequence reads: CASSRTARPGNTIYF. The CDR3 DNA sequence: TGTGCCAGCAGCAGGACAGCCCGCCCTGGAAACACCATATATTTT. This chain links TRBV5-6 with TRBJ1-3, with D tentatively TRBD1 (6 bases). With 4 bases removed from V and 2 bases from J, the gap between germline ends came to 13 bases. The CDR3 runs 15 residues. Germline V gene data show CDR1 as SGHDT and CDR2 as YYEEEE.

V is TRBV18 and J is TRBJ2-5; 9 nucleotides agree with TRBD2. Trimming at V came to 4 bases and at J to 3 bases, leaving 3 bases not matched to a gene. Germline V CDR1 and CDR2: KGHSH, LQKENI. This CDR3 is 14 amino acids long. Here the CDR3 DNA reads TGTGCCAGCTCACTGATAGCGGGAGAAGAGACCCAGTACTTC. It is translated as CASSLIAGEETQYF.

V and J are TRBV7-3 and TRBJ1-5, with TRBD1 matching over 10 bases. The CDR3 spans 15 residues. The trim removed 0 bases at V and 6 bases at J, leaving 2 bases unmatched. Germline CDR1 is SGHTA and CDR2 is FQGTGA. The CDR3 here is CASSLTGDRGQPQHF. In nucleotides, the CDR3 is TGTGCCAGCAGCTTAACGGGGGACAGGGGTCAGCCCCAGCATTTT.

This clone was seen at least ten times. V and J are TRBV9 and TRBJ2-1; 10 bases line up with TRBD2. V lost 4 bases, J lost 7 bases, and 8 bases stayed unmatched. This CDR3 has 15 amino acids. CDR1 is SGDLS and CDR2 is YYNGEE in the germline V gene. CDR3 bases: TGTGCCAGCAGCCCCCGGGGTAGCGGGGGGAATGAGCAGTTCTTC. It yields the protein CASSPRGSGGNEQFF.

In this sample, this clone turned up once. The J gene is TRBJ2-1, the V gene TRBV6-5, with D hard to call. The ends were cut back, 6 bases at V and 4 bases at J, with 4 bases in the middle. Germline V lookup: CDR1 MNHEY, CDR2 SVGAGI. There are 11 residues in the CDR3. The CDR3 loop is CASSLYNEQFF. The CDR3, as DNA: TGTGCCAGCAGCCTTTACAATGAGCAGTTCTTC.

The rearrangement links TRBV14 to TRBJ2-1, with TRBD1 identical over 7 bases. V dropped 6 bases and J dropped 12; count of bases not matched to a gene: 11. CDR3 size: 13 residues. The germline V gene encodes CDR1 SGHDN and CDR2 FVKESK. CDR3 DNA sequence: TGTGCCAGCAGTAGGGACAGTCAGACGCGGCAGTTCTTC. Translated: CASSRDSQTRQFF.

The chain uses TRBV6-5 and TRBJ2-7, with a weak D call TRBD2 (5 bases). V lost 6 bases, J lost 4 bases, and 16 bases lay in between. Germline V gives CDR1 MNHEY, CDR2 SVGAGI. The CDR3 runs 14 residues. The CDR3 bases are TGTGCCAGCAGCGGGGTAGCCGGTCGATACGAGCAGTACTTC. Residues: CASSGVAGRYEQYF.

This clone was seen once. The genes are TRBV5-1 and TRBJ2-1; 10 nucleotides match TRBD1. CDR3 size: 17 residues. Germline CDR1 is SGHRS and CDR2 is YFSETQ. V was clipped by 4 bases and J by 5 bases; unmatched bases: 12. This chain's CDR3 is CASSPMPGQGTHNEQFF. The CDR3 bases are TGCGCCAGCAGCCCAATGCCGGGACAGGGGACTCACAATGAGCAGTTCTTC.

With regard to this clone: This CDR3 is also generated by other DNA sequences in the sample. The chain combines TRBV12-3 or TRBV12-4 with TRBJ2-3, with D perhaps TRBD2 (5 bases). V was trimmed by 5 bases and J by 5 bases, leaving 5 bases between them. The CDR3 totals 11 residues. As DNA, the CDR3 is TGTGCCAGCAGTAGCGGAGATACGCAGTATTTT. It is translated as CASSSGDTQYF.

The chain combines TRBV4-1 with TRBJ2-2, with D unclear. Germline V gene sequence: CDR1 MGHRA, CDR2 YSYEKL. The CDR3 spans 13 residues. Trimming shortened V by 3 bases and J by 5 bases, and 7 bases separated the two germline ends. In DNA form, the CDR3 reads TGCGCCAGCAGCCAGTTAGAGACCGGGGAGCTGTTTTTT. Protein: CASSQLETGELFF.

V is TRBV29-1 and J is TRBJ2-5; D not resolved. V was shortened by 7 bases and J by 1 base, with 13 bases between the two germline ends. In germline, CDR1 is SQVTM, CDR2 ANQGSEA. The CDR3 spans 13 residues. The CDR3 is CSGSARFQETQYF. CDR3 nucleotides: TGCAGCGGGTCAGCTAGGTTCCAAGAGACCCAGTACTTC.

V is TRBV27 and J is TRBJ2-5; 8 nucleotides agree with TRBD2. Germline V gene data show CDR1 as MNHEY and CDR2 as SMNVEV (reference sequence). The CDR3 is 14 amino acids. The trim removed 2 bases at V and 5 bases at J, leaving 4 bases unmatched. The CDR3 DNA reads TGTGCCAGCAGTTTAGGACTAGCATGGGAGACCCAGTACTTC. Amino acid sequence: CASSLGLAWETQYF.

This chain connects TRBV18 to TRBJ2-1, with D hard to call. This CDR3 spans 16 amino acids. V was pared by 3 bases and J by 5 bases, with 17 bases between. Per the germline V gene, CDR1 is KGHSH and CDR2 is LQKENI. The CDR3 protein is CASSPNLSNRNNEQFF. CDR3 nucleotides: TGTGCCAGCTCACCGAATTTGAGTAACCGTAACAATGAGCAGTTCTTC.

The chain links TRBV11-3 to TRBJ2-3, with 11 nucleotides matching TRBD2. The CDR3 covers 15 residues. From germline, CDR1 is SGHNT and CDR2 YENEEA. With 3 bases clipped from V and 5 bases from J, the junction kept 4 bases outside the gene matches. The CDR3 region is CASSFLAGGQDTQYF. CDR3 nucleotide sequence: TGTGCCAGCAGCTTTCTAGCGGGGGGACAAGATACGCAGTATTTT.

This sequence joins TRBV18 and TRBJ1-1; D gene ambiguous. Between the trimmed V and J ends, which lost 2 bases and 7 bases, there was a span of 17 bases. The CDR3 has 15 amino acids. CDR1 KGHSH and CDR2 LQKENI come from the germline V gene. The CDR3 region is CASSPSLLGGLEAFF. The CDR3 coding sequence is TGTGCCAGCTCACCATCTTTATTAGGAGGGCTTGAAGCTTTCTTT.

The DNA for the CDR3 is TGTGCCAGCAGCTTACCGGGACTTGGGTCGATCGAGTGGCAGTACTTC. It translates to CASSLPGLGSIEWQYF. The chain couples TRBV7-3 to TRBJ2-7, with a tentative D call TRBD2 (6 bases). The CDR3 spans 16 residues. Looked up from germline, CDR1 is SGHTA and CDR2 is FQGTGA. V gave up 2 bases and J gave up 9 bases, with 23 bases separating them.

With respect to this clone: Different DNA sequences within this sample yield the same CDR3. This chain uses TRBV6-5 with TRBJ1-1; TRBD1 might be the D (5 bases). The CDR3 consists of 12 residues. The germline gives CDR1 MNHEY, CDR2 SVGAGI. Trimming left V 11 bases short and J 1 base short, with 11 bases between. The CDR3 is CASSRGNTEAFF. Here the CDR3 DNA reads TGTGCCTCTAGTAGGGGGAACACTGAAGCTTTCTTT.

The chain has TRBV19 and TRBJ1-1; the D is unclear. The germline V and J ends were trimmed by 5 bases and 0 bases, with 16 bases remaining between them. The CDR3 covers 16 residues. Germline lookup yields CDR1 LNHDA and CDR2 SQIVND (reference sequence). The CDR3, as DNA: TGTGCCAGTAGTTTTTTCTCCGTTAGCGTGAACACTGAAGCTTTCTTT. This encodes CASSFFSVSVNTEAFF.

This clone was counted a few times. The V call is TRBV11-2, the J call TRBJ2-7, with 7 bases aligning to TRBD1. The V segment lost 8 bases and the J segment 1 base; nucleotides outside the gene matches: 2. There are 12 residues in the CDR3. CDR1 SGHAT and CDR2 FQNNGV come from the germline V gene. CDR3 nucleotide sequence: TGTGCCAGCGGGGGACAGTCCTACGAGCAGTACTTC. Protein product: CASGGQSYEQYF.

J is TRBJ2-5 and V is TRBV27; perhaps TRBD2 as D (5 bases). This CDR3 contains 13 residues. Trimming cost V 5 bases and J 7 bases, with 14 bases left between them. The germline V gene encodes CDR1 MNHEY and CDR2 SMNVEV (reference sequence). The CDR3 sequence: CASSVGMLATQYF. The CDR3 nucleotides are TGTGCCAGCAGTGTCGGGATGCTCGCGACCCAGTACTTC.

This clone was seen more than once but under ten times. Other DNA sequences of this sample code for an identical CDR3. The V gene is TRBV28, the J gene TRBJ1-2; D is uncertain. V shed 3 bases and J shed 5 bases, with 10 bases lying between them. Germline V gene lookup returns CDR1 MDHEN and CDR2 SYDVKM. CDR3 length: 13 amino acids. CDR3 coding DNA: TGTGCCAGCAGTTTGGAGCGGAATTATGGCTACACCTTC. Its protein is CASSLERNYGYTF.

This chain uses TRBV2 with TRBJ1-2, with D perhaps TRBD1 (6 bases). This CDR3 region has 14 residues. The V end was cut by 6 bases, the J end by 4 bases, with 15 bases between. CDR1 and CDR2 from the germline V gene are SNHLY and FYNNEI. The CDR3 protein is CASSPTGGAYGYTF. The CDR3 DNA is TGTGCCAGCAGCCCCACTGGGGGGGCCTATGGCTACACCTTC.

V and J are TRBV30 and TRBJ2-6; TRBD2 is a possible D gene (6 bases). Germline V gene data show CDR1 as GTSNPN and CDR2 as SVGIG (reference sequence). The length of the CDR3 is 11 residues. V lost 0 bases and J 12 bases, leaving 6 bases between the germline ends. The CDR3 here is CAWSVGSVLTF. CDR3 bases: TGTGCCTGGAGTGTCGGGAGCGTCCTGACTTTC.

This chain uses TRBV20-1 with TRBJ1-1; D is unclear. CDR1 is DFQATT and CDR2 is SNEGSKA in the germline V gene (reference sequence). Trimming took off 3 bases at V and 6 bases at J, with 8 bases between the two ends. The CDR3 is made up of 11 amino acids. CDR3 residues: CSASGQAEAFF. The CDR3 nucleotides read TGCAGTGCTAGCGGTCAGGCTGAAGCTTTCTTT.

The genes are TRBV6-5 and TRBJ1-1, with unresolved D. From germline, CDR1 is MNHEY and CDR2 SVGAGI. Trimming took 0 bases from V and 0 from J, leaving 8 bases between them. The CDR3 is 15 amino acids. Here the CDR3 DNA reads TGTGCCAGCAGTTACTCGAGGCTGATGAACACTGAAGCTTTCTTT. Protein: CASSYSRLMNTEAFF.

This clone was seen only once. The gene calls are TRBV24-1 and TRBJ1-5; D may be TRBD1 (6 bases). The CDR3 covers 13 residues. Germline CDR1 is KGHDR and CDR2 is SFDVKD. Between the trimmed V and J ends, which lost 4 bases and 6 bases, there was a span of 9 bases. The CDR3 loop reads CATSESGVQPQHF. CDR3 sequence (DNA): TGTGCCACCAGTGAGTCAGGGGTTCAGCCCCAGCATTTT.

This chain links TRBV7-8 with TRBJ2-1; 11 bases fit TRBD2. The CDR3 is 15 residues long. V lost 4 bases and J lost 4; bases outside the gene matches: 3. CDR1 and CDR2 from the germline V gene are SGHVS and FQNEAQ. The CDR3 DNA reads as TGTGCCAGCAGCTCGGGACTAGCGGAGTACAATGAGCAGTTCTTC. As protein: CASSSGLAEYNEQFF. The full variable domain, rest sourced from reference TRBV7-8 and TRBJ2-1, is GAGVSQSPRYKVAKRGQDVALRCDPISGHVSLFWYQQALGQGPEFLTYFQNEAQLDKSGLPSDRFFAERPEGSVSTLKIQRTQQEDSAVYLCASSSGLAEYNEQFFGPGTRLTVL.